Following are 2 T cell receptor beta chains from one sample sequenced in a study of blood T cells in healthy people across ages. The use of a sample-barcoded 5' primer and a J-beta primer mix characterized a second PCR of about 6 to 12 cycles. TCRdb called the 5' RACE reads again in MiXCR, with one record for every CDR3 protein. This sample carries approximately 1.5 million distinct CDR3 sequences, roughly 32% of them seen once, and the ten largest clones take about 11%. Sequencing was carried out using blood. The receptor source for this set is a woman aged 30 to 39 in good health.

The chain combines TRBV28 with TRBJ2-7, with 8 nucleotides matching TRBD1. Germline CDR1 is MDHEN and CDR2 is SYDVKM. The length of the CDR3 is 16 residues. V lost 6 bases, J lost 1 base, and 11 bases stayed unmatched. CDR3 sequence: CASSNTWTGWSYEQYF. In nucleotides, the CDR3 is TGTGCCAGCAGCAATACATGGACAGGGTGGTCCTACGAGCAGTACTTC.

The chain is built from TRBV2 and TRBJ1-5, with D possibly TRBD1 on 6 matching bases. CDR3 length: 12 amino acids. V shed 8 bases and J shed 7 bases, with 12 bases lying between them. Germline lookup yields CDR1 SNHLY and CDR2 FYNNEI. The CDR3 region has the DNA TGTGCCAGCGACGGGGGGCCCCAGCCCCAGCATTTT. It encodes CASDGGPQPQHF.